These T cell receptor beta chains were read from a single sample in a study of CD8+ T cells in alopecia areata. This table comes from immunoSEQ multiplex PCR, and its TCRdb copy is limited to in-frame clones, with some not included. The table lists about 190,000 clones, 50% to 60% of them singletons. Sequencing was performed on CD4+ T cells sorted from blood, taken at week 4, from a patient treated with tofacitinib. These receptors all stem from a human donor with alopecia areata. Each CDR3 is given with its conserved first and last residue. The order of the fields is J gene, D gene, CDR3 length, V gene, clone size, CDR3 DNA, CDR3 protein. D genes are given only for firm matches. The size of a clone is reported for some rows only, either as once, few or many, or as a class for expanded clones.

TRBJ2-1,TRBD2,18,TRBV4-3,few,TGCGCCAGCAGCCAAGATATATCTGGCGGGAGCTCCTACAATGAGCAGTTCTTC,CASSQDISGGSSYNEQFF
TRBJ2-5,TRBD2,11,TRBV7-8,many,TGCGCTAGCGGGAGTACTGAGACCCAGTACTTC,CASGSTETQYF
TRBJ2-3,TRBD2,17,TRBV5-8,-,TGTGCCAGCAGCTTCGAATCTTGGACTAGTAGGTCAGATACGCAGTATTTT,CASSFESWTSRSDTQYF
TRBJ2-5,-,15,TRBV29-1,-,TGCAGCGCCCAGGATGGGGGGAGGAAGAAAGAGACCCAGTACTTC,CSAQDGGRKKETQYF
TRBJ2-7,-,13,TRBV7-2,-,TGTGCCAGCAGCTTAGGGAATTCCTACGAGCAGTACTTC,CASSLGNSYEQYF
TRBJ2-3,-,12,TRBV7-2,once,TGTGCCAGCAGCTTAGTTTCCGATACGCAGTATTTT,CASSLVSDTQYF
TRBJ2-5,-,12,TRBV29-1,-,TGCAGCGTTGATATGATGGCAGAGACCCAGTACTTC,CSVDMMAETQYF
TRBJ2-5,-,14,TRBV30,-,TGTGCCTGGAGACTAGGCGACTACCAAGAGACCCAGTACTTC,CAWRLGDYQETQYF
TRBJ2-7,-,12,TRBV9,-,TGTGCCAGCAGCGCGACAGGCTACGAGCAGTACTTC,CASSATGYEQYF
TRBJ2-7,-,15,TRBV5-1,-,TGCGCCAGCAGCTTGGACCCGACAGTTACCTACGAGCAGTACTTC,CASSLDPTVTYEQYF
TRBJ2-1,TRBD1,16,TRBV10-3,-,TGTGCCATCAGTTCCGGGACAGGGGGCAGGAACAATGAGCAGTTCTTC,CAISSGTGGRNNEQFF
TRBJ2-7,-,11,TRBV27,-,TGTGCCAGCAGTTCCTCCTACGAGCAGTACTTC,CASSSSYEQYF
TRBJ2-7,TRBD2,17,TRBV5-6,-,TGTGCCAGCAGCCCCCTCACGAGCGGGACCCGCCTGGTAGAGCAGTACTTC,CASSPLTSGTRLVEQYF
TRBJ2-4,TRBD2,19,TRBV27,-,TGTGCCAGCAGTTTCCTCGGGACTAGCGGGAGTTTAGCCAAAAACATTCAGTACTTC,CASSFLGTSGSLAKNIQYF
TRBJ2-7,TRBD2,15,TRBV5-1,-,TGCGCCAGCAGCTTGGATGCGGGAGTGTTCTACGAGCAGTACTTC,CASSLDAGVFYEQYF
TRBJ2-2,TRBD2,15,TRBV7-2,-,TGTGCCAGCAGCCCGACTAGCGGGAGGGCCGGGGAGCTGTTTTTT,CASSPTSGRAGELFF
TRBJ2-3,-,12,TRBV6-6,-,TGTGCCAGCAACCAGGGGTCAGATACGCAGTATTTT,CASNQGSDTQYF
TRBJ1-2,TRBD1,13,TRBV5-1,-,TGCGCCAGCAGCAAAGGACAGGGGGCATTCTACACCTTC,CASSKGQGAFYTF
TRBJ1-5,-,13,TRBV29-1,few,TGCAGCGTTGTATCAGGGGCCGGTCAGCCCCAGCATTTT,CSVVSGAGQPQHF
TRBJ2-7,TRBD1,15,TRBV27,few,TGTGCCAGCAGTGGAGGGACAGGGGGCTCCTACGAGCAGTACTTC,CASSGGTGGSYEQYF
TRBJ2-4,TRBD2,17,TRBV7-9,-,TGTGCCAGCAGCCAGGCAAGCGGGGGCTTAGCCAAAAACATTCAGTACTTC,CASSQASGGLAKNIQYF
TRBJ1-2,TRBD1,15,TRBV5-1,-,TGCGCCAGCAGCTCAGAAGGACAGGGCGGAGGTGGCTACACCTTC,CASSSEGQGGGGYTF
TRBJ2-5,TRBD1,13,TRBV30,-,TGTGCCTGGAGTGTACAGGGGGGTGGGACCCAGTACTTC,CAWSVQGGGTQYF
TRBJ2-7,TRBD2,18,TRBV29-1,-,TGCAGCGTTGAAGGCGGGGGGGAAGGACTAGGAGGATTATACGAGCAGTACTTC,CSVEGGGEGLGGLYEQYF